This T cell receptor beta chain emerged from a study of molecular identifiers for immune sequencing clone quantification. Study-level background: With replicates, the RNA of about 19,000 or 110,000 naive CD8 cells was split five ways and four were sequenced.

It was with previously described methods and listed TCR primers that bulk TCR libraries were made. TCRdb fed the PCR reads into MiXCR, producing one record per CDR3 protein. The sample consists of 88,000 or so distinct CDR3 sequences, around a fifth of them appearing once. This clonotype was detected a few times. The target antigen is unknown. As CD8+CD4-CCR7+CD45RA+ cells, naive CD8 T cells were sorted. General study points: Clones of above 20 RNA copies carried over 98% of effector molecules; in naive cells they carried under 1%.

With 0 bases clipped from V and 6 bases from J, the junction kept 7 bases outside the gene matches. This CDR3 has 16 residues. Germline CDR1 and CDR2: LGHNA and YSLEER. Sequenced sample: naive CD8+ T cells from blood, with Jurkat cell RNA spiked in. This sample's subset: FACS-sorted CD8+CD4-CCR7+CD45RA+ naive T cells. The chain joins TRBV4-3 to TRBJ2-3; 9 nucleotides agree with TRBD2. The clonotype comes from a human donor in good health. Some libraries in this study had Jurkat cell RNA spiked in. CDR3 protein: CASSQDWAGGLDTQYF. CDR3 sequence (DNA): TGCGCCAGCAGCCAAGATTGGGCGGGGGGGTTGGATACGCAGTATTTT.